This T cell receptor (beta chain) was captured in a study of T cells in localized non-small cell lung cancer. General observations from the study: There was an association of higher blood T cell density with longer overall survival. Heterogeneity within the tumor remains possible, as just one region underwent sequencing. Tumor trailed uninvolved adjacent lung in T cell clonality, which peaked there. Within adjacent lung there appeared a median around 55 of the top 100 tumor clones.

In regard to this clone: Its antigen is as yet unknown.

The CDR3 length is 15 residues. Germline V CDR1 and CDR2: SNHLY, FYNNEI. After removal of 6 bases from V and 6 bases from J, the junction contained 5 bases not matched to a gene. Clones were read by immunoSEQ multiplex PCR, and TCRdb kept only the in-frame ones, dropping some. Of tens of thousands of clones in the sample, roughly 80% were seen once. Sequencing used peripheral blood, obtained before any cancer treatment. The origin of this receptor is a woman between 40 and 69 years old with stage I lung adenocarcinoma. The chain has TRBV2 and TRBJ2-1, with 13 positions matching TRBD2. The CDR3 DNA sequence: TGTGCCAGCAGCAAGACTAGCGGGGGGTCCAATGAGCAGTTCTTC. Translation gives CASSKTSGGSNEQFF.